The clone carrying this T cell receptor beta chain was observed a few times. Antigen unknown. The data originate from a study of T cell repertoires in cytomegalovirus infection. As for the study in general: An indication of both CMV infection and matching HLA type came from public TCR beta signatures.

Study-level results: CMV-specific TCR beta clonotypes restricted by HLA-C dominated the ex vivo response. The cumulative frequency of public TCR beta families identified carriers of CMV plus the relevant HLA.

TCRdb itself ran the reads through MiXCR, one entry per CDR3 protein. Of fewer than 550,000 distinct CDR3 sequences listed, about 33% are singletons. The germline V gene has CDR1 SGHVS and CDR2 FQNEAQ. The CDR3 has 15 amino acids. Trimming cost V 1 base and J 4 bases, with 13 bases left between them. The J gene is TRBJ1-1, the V gene TRBV7-8; D is unresolved. This sequence originates from a human donor in good health (CMV status not recorded). Some clones in this sample may be carry-over from other donors' samples. The sequenced material came from PBMCs. CDR3 nucleotides: TGTGCCAGCAGCTTAGAAGCACTCCGGGGCACTGAAGCTTTCTTT. As protein: CASSLEALRGTEAFF.